Described below is a single TCR beta chain sequence and its context. These data come from a study of T-cell reconstitution after alpha-beta-depleted transplantation in children. This CDR3 is built from 12 residues. Germline assignment: CDR1 SGHRS and CDR2 YFSETQ. With 6 bases clipped from V and 4 bases from J, the junction kept 1 base outside the gene matches. Construction of the TCRbeta library involved unique molecular identifiers. TCRdb re-called the PCR reads with MiXCR, one entry per CDR3 protein. The table lists 250,000 to 400,000 distinct CDR3 sequences, about a quarter of them singletons. The chain employs TRBV5-1 and TRBJ2-5; 9 nucleotides agree with TRBD2. The material sequenced was PBMCs, mostly from graft donor cells, taken 180 days after TCRalphabeta/CD19-depleted stem cell transplant. The TCR sequence derives from a male patient between 10 and 17 years old who had a stem cell transplant for acute lymphoblastic leukemia, so the T cells may come from the graft donor. For the CDR3, the DNA is TGCGCCAGCAAACTAGCGGGAGAGACCCAGTACTTC. Its translation: CASKLAGETQYF. Full variable domain (rest looked up from reference TRBV5-1 and TRBJ2-5): KAGVTQTPRYLIKTRGQQVTLSCSPISGHRSVSWYQQTPGQGLQFLFEYFSETQRNKGNFPGRFSGRQFSNSRSEMNVSTLELGDSALYLCASKLAGETQYFGPGTRLLVL.